This is a list of T cell receptor beta chains from one sample in a study of OX40 agonist ivuxolimab in advanced cancers. The assay was immunoSEQ multiplex PCR, and TCRdb's table has in-frame clones only and misses some. This sample has approximately 9,500 clones, with about 66% found just once. This specimen was CD4+ or CD8+ T cells sorted from blood, taken in a trial of the OX40 agonist ivuxolimab. The receptors stem from an adult with an advanced solid tumor such as melanoma, head and neck, liver or kidney cancer. Both conserved end residues are part of each CDR3. The D gene is left open where the match is weak. Some rows mark clone size as missing; the rest say once, few, many or name a class of expanded clone.

d_gene	j_gene	len	abundance	v_gene	CDR3nt	CDR3aa
TRBD1	TRBJ2-2	17	-	TRBV10-3	TGTGCCATCAGGACCCCAGGACAGGGGGAGGACACCGGGGAGCTGTTTTTT	CAIRTPGQGEDTGELFF
-	TRBJ2-1	13	-	TRBV7-2	TGTGCCAGCAGCCCTGGTGGCGTAGGTGAGCAGTTCTTC	CASSPGGVGEQFF
TRBD1	TRBJ2-7	12	once	TRBV9	TGTGCCAGCAGCATGACAGGGGGCGAGCAGTACTTC	CASSMTGGEQYF
TRBD1	TRBJ1-2	16	-	TRBV7-9	TGTGCCAGCAGCTTATCCGACAGGGCGCGGGCCTATGGCTACACCTTC	CASSLSDRARAYGYTF
TRBD1	TRBJ2-3	16	medium-sized	TRBV19	TGTGCCAGTAGTATCGGTACAGGGGACGGCACAGATACGCAGTATTTT	CASSIGTGDGTDTQYF
-	TRBJ2-1	15	-	TRBV6-1	TGTGCCAGCAGCCGGGCATCACAGCGTCACAATGAGCAGTTCTTC	CASSRASQRHNEQFF
-	TRBJ2-7	14	few	TRBV15	TGTGCCACCAGCAGAGTCCCTAGCCCCTACGAGCAGTACTTC	CATSRVPSPYEQYF
TRBD1	TRBJ2-4	15	-	TRBV27	TGTGCCAGCAGGGTGACAGGGGGCGCAGGAAACATTCAGTACTTC	CASRVTGGAGNIQYF
TRBD2	TRBJ2-7	14	-	TRBV7-2	TGTGCCAGCAGCGCGGCGGGGGGCGCTTACGAGCAGTACTTC	CASSAAGGAYEQYF
-	TRBJ1-2	16	-	TRBV5-1	TGCGCCAGCAGCTTTGGCACATACTCCACCAACTATGGCTACACCTTC	CASSFGTYSTNYGYTF
-	TRBJ2-7	15	-	TRBV5-4	TGTGCCAGCAGGTCCGCGTCAAGCCCTGAGAACGAGCAGTACTTC	CASRSASSPENEQYF
-	TRBJ2-1	15	-	TRBV19	TGTGCCAGTAGTATAATGACGGGAAGCTACAATGAGCAGTTCTTC	CASSIMTGSYNEQFF
-	TRBJ2-2	14	few	TRBV30	TGTGCCTGGAAGGAGGGGGCGGACACCGGGGAGCTGTTTTTT	CAWKEGADTGELFF
-	TRBJ1-1	15	-	TRBV4-3	TGCGCCAGCAGCCAAGATCGGGGTTCGGGACGTGAAGCTTTCTTT	CASSQDRGSGREAFF
TRBD1	TRBJ1-2	14	-	TRBV28	TGTGCCAGCGGCCGGGACAGCGCTAACTATGGCTACACCTTC	CASGRDSANYGYTF
-	TRBJ2-2	14	-	TRBV28	TGTGCCAGCAGTCTCCCCCTGGTCACCGGGGAGCTGTTTTTT	CASSLPLVTGELFF
-	TRBJ1-1	15	few	TRBV6-5	TGTGCCAGCAGTTACTCTCGGGACTTGGACACTGAAGCTTTCTTT	CASSYSRDLDTEAFF
-	TRBJ2-7	11	-	TRBV6-5	TGTGCCAGCAGTTACGTCTCGTTGCTGTACTTC	CASSYVSLLYF
-	TRBJ2-3	12	-	TRBV19	TGTGCCAGTGGGTGGCCCTCAGATACGCAGTATTTT	CASGWPSDTQYF
TRBD2	TRBJ2-5	18	-	TRBV7-9	TGTGCCAGCAGCCCCAGGACGCCCTCGGGACTAGTACGTGAGACCCAGTACTTC	CASSPRTPSGLVRETQYF
TRBD2	TRBJ2-1	16	-	TRBV29-1	TGCAGCGTTGAAGGGACTAGCCCACGCACGTACAATGAGCAGTTCTTC	CSVEGTSPRTYNEQFF
-	TRBJ1-6	15	-	TRBV5-8	TGTGCCAGCAGCTTGGTACCTCCAAAGAATTCACCCCTCCACTTT	CASSLVPPKNSPLHF
-	TRBJ2-7	15	-	TRBV7-6	TGTGCCAGCAGCTTAGAAATGGGCGGCCCCTACGAGCAGTACTTC	CASSLEMGGPYEQYF
-	TRBJ1-1	13	few	TRBV6-5	TGTGCCAGCAGTTACCCAGGGTATACTGAAGCTTTCTTT	CASSYPGYTEAFF
TRBD2	TRBJ2-1	15	-	TRBV4-3	TGCGCCAGCAGCCAAGTAAGCGGGGACTACAATGAGCAGTTCTTC	CASSQVSGDYNEQFF
-	TRBJ2-4	13	-	TRBV23-1	TGCGCCAGCAGTCTCGGACAGAGGAACATTCAGTACTTC	CASSLGQRNIQYF
-	TRBJ2-7	13	-	TRBV28	TGTGCCAGCAGTGACCTCGATGGGATCGAGCAGTACTTC	CASSDLDGIEQYF
TRBD1	TRBJ1-2	12	few	TRBV29-1	TGCAGCGTTGGACAGGGGGAAGGTGGCTACACCTTC	CSVGQGEGGYTF
-	TRBJ1-2	14	once	TRBV6-1	TGTGCCAGCAGTGAGTGGACAGAGCAGGATGGCTACACCTTC	CASSEWTEQDGYTF
-	TRBJ2-1	11	-	TRBV19	TGTGCCAGTAGTATTTACAATGAGCAGTTCTTC	CASSIYNEQFF
-	TRBJ1-5	18	-	TRBV30	TGTGCCTGGAGTCCCGAGGACGTGGGAGGCTATAGCAATCAGCCCCAGCATTTT	CAWSPEDVGGYSNQPQHF
-	TRBJ2-2	13	-	TRBV6-4	TGTGCCAGCAGTGGGGGGGACACCGGGGAGCTGTTTTTT	CASSGGDTGELFF
TRBD1	TRBJ2-7	15	-	TRBV7-9	TGTGCCAGCAGCTTAGTCGGGACAGGGACAGCCGAGCAGTACTTC	CASSLVGTGTAEQYF
TRBD2	TRBJ2-7	14	-	TRBV7-3	TGTGCCAGCGCGGTTAGCGGGGACTCCTACGAGCAGTACTTC	CASAVSGDSYEQYF
TRBD1	TRBJ2-5	16	-	TRBV7-9	TGTGCCAGCAGCTCTATGGACAGGGCAGAAGCAGAGACCCAGTACTTC	CASSSMDRAEAETQYF
-	TRBJ1-1	13	-	TRBV29-1	TGCAGCGTGCTCGGGGGGGGTAGCACTGAAGCTTTCTTT	CSVLGGGSTEAFF
TRBD1	TRBJ2-1	14	-	TRBV6-5	TGTGCCAGCAGTTCCGGACAGGAAGGCAATGAGCAGTTCTTC	CASSSGQEGNEQFF
TRBD1	TRBJ2-7	15	few	TRBV6-6	TGTGCCAGCAGTTACCAGGGGACAGGGGGTTACGAGCAGTACTTC	CASSYQGTGGYEQYF
TRBD2	TRBJ2-1	17	-	TRBV5-1	TGCGCCAGCAGCAAACCCGGACTAGCGGGAGGGCAGGATGAGCAGTTCTTC	CASSKPGLAGGQDEQFF
-	TRBJ2-3	12	-	TRBV7-6	TGTGCCAGCACTACCGGGGCAGATACGCAGTATTTT	CASTTGADTQYF
TRBD1	TRBJ1-5	18	-	TRBV15	TGTGCCACCAGCAGAGATTCTAACACAGGGGTGGGAAATCAGCCCCAGCATTTT	CATSRDSNTGVGNQPQHF
-	TRBJ1-5	17	-	TRBV11-3	TGTGCCAGCAGCTGTAACGGGGAAAGGGATAGCAATCAGCCCCAGCATTTT	CASSCNGERDSNQPQHF
-	TRBJ2-2	14	medium-sized	TRBV19	TGTGCCAGTAGTATAGCTGGGGCCACCGGGGAGCTGTTTTTT	CASSIAGATGELFF
-	TRBJ2-1	12	-	TRBV7-2	TGTGCCACCGGGGTGGCCTACAATGAGCAGTTCTTC	CATGVAYNEQFF
-	TRBJ2-2	13	medium-sized	TRBV19	TGTGCCAGTAGTATAGTTGGCACCGGGGAGCTGTTTTTT	CASSIVGTGELFF
-	TRBJ1-3	11	-	TRBV7-2	TGTGCCAGCAGCTTTTTGGAGTGTGTGTATTTT	CASSFLECVYF
TRBD2	TRBJ2-6	20	-	TRBV5-8	TGTGCCAGCAGCTTGGGACCTAGCGGGAGGGCCCGTAGTGGGGCCAACGTCCTGACTTTC	CASSLGPSGRARSGANVLTF
TRBD1	TRBJ2-7	14	-	TRBV19	TGTGCCAGTAGTCTGGGACAGGGGGCTTACGAGCAGTACTTC	CASSLGQGAYEQYF
TRBD2	TRBJ2-3	15	-	TRBV19	TGTGCCAGTAGTCTACTAGCGGGAGAGGCAGATACGCAGTATTTT	CASSLLAGEADTQYF
-	TRBJ1-5	17	few	TRBV15	TGTGCCACCGGGGTAGAGGGGGTCCGGAATAGCAATCAGCCCCAGCATTTT	CATGVEGVRNSNQPQHF
TRBD1	TRBJ2-7	13	few	TRBV29-1	TGCAGCGTAACACAGGGGCAAAGAGAGGAGCAGTACTTC	CSVTQGQREEQYF
-	TRBJ1-4	16	few	TRBV4-2	TGTGCCAGCAGCCATCCGAGCGGACAAACTAATGAAAAACTGTTTTTT	CASSHPSGQTNEKLFF
-	TRBJ2-2	14	medium-sized	TRBV28	TGTGCCAGCAGCGAACAGGGGAGGGCCGGGGAGCTGTTTTTT	CASSEQGRAGELFF
-	TRBJ1-3	17	-	TRBV7-6	TGTGCCAGCAGCTTAGGAGGCCTAGGGCTATCTGGAAACACCATATATTTT	CASSLGGLGLSGNTIYF
-	TRBJ1-2	15	-	TRBV5-1	TGCGCCAGCAGCTTGGAGGTCGGGGGGTTCGGAGGCTACACCTTC	CASSLEVGGFGGYTF